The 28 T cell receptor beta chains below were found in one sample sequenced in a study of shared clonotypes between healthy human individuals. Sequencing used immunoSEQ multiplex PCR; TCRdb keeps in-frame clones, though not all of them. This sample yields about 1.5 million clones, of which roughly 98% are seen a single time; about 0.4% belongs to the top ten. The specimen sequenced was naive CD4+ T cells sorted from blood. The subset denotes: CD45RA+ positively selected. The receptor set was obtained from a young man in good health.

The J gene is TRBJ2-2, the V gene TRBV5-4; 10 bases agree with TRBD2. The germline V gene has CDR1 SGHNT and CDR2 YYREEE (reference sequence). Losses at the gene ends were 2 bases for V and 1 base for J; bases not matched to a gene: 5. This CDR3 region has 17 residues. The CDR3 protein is CASSLPIAGGNTGELFF. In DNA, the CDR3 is TGTGCCAGCAGCTTACCTATAGCGGGAGGGAACACCGGGGAGCTGTTTTTT.

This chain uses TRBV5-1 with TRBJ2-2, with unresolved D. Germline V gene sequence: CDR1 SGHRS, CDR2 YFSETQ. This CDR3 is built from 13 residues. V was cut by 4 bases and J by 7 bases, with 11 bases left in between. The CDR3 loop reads CASSPVPGGELFF. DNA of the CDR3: TGCGCCAGCAGCCCGGTTCCCGGCGGGGAGCTGTTTTTT.

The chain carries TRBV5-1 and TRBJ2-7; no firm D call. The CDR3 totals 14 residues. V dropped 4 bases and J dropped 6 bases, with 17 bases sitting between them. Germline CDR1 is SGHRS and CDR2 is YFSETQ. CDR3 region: CASSPDPKVSEQYF. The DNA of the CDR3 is TGCGCCAGCAGCCCGGACCCCAAGGTGTCCGAGCAGTACTTC.

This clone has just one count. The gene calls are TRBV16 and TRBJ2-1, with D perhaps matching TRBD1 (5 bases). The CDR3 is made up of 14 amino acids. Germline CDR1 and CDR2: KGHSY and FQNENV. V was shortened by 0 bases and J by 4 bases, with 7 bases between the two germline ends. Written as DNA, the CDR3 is TGTGCCAGCAGCCAATCGCAGGGTTACAATGAGCAGTTCTTC. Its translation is CASSQSQGYNEQFF.

This CDR3 reads CASSARTSSYNEQFF. The CDR3 DNA reads TGTGCCAGCAGCGCGCGGACTAGCTCCTACAATGAGCAGTTCTTC. V and J are TRBV11-2 and TRBJ2-1; TRBD2 matches 7 bases. The CDR3 has 15 residues. Germline CDR1 is SGHAT and CDR2 is FQNNGV. V was clipped by 5 bases and J by 0 bases; unmatched bases: 4.

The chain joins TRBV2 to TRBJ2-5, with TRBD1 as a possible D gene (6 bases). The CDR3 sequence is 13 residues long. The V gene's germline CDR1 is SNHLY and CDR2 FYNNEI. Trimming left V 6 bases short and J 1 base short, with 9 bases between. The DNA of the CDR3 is TGTGCCAGCAGGATGGACAGCCAAGAGACCCAGTACTTC. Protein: CASRMDSQETQYF.

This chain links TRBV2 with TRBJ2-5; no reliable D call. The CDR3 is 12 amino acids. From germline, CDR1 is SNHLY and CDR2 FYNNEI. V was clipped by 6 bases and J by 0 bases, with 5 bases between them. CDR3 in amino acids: CASSYNQETQYF. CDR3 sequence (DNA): TGTGCCAGCAGCTATAACCAAGAGACCCAGTACTTC. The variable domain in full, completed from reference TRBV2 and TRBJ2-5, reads EPEVTQTPSHQVTQMGQEVILRCVPISNHLYFYWYRQILGQKVEFLVSFYNNEISEKSEIFDDQFSVERPDGSNFTLKIRSTKLEDSAMYFCASSYNQETQYFGPGTRLLVL.

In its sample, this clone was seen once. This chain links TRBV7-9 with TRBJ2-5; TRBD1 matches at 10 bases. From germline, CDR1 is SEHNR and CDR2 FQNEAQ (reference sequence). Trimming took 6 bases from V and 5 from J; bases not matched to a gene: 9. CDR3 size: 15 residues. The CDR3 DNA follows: TGTGCCAGCAGTTTAAAGACAGGGGGCTTGGAGACCCAGTACTTC. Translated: CASSLKTGGLETQYF.

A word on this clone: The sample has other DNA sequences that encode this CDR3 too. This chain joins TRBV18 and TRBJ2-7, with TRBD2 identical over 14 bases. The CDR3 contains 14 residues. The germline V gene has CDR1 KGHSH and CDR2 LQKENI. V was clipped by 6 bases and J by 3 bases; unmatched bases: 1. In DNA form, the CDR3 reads TGTGCCAGCTCCGGACTAGCGGGAGGCTACGAGCAGTACTTC. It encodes CASSGLAGGYEQYF.

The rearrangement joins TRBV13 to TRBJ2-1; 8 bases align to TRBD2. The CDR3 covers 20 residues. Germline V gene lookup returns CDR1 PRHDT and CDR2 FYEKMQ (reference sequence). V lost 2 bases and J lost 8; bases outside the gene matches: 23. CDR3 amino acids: CASSLIASAGAGVLLHEQFF. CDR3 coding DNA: TGTGCCAGCAGCTTAATCGCGAGTGCGGGAGCGGGAGTTTTGCTTCATGAGCAGTTCTTC.

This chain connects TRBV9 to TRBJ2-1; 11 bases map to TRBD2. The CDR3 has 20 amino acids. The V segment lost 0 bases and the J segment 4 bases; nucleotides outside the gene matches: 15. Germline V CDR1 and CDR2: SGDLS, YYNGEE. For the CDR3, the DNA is TGTGCCAGCAGCGTAGGTGCAGGGCTTGGTGCTAGCGGGAGGTACAATGAGCAGTTCTTC. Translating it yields CASSVGAGLGASGRYNEQFF.

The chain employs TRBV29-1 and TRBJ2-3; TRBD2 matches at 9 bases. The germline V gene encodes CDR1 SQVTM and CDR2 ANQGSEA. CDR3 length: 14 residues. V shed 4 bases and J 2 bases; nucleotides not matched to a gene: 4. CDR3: CSVGSGGNTDTQYF. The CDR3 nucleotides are TGCAGCGTTGGTAGCGGGGGCAACACAGATACGCAGTATTTT.

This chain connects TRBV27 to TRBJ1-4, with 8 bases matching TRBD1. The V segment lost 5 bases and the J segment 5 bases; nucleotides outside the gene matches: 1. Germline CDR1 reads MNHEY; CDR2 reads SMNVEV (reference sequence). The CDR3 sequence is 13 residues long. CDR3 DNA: TGTGCCAGCAGTCGACAGGGGAATGAAAAACTGTTTTTT. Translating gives CASSRQGNEKLFF.

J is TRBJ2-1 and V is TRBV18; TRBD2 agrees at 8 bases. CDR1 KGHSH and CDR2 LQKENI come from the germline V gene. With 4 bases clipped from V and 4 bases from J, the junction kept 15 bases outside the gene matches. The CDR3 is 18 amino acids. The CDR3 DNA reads TGTGCCAGCTCACTCAGGGGTTTGGCGGGAGGTAGATACAATGAGCAGTTCTTC. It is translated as CASSLRGLAGGRYNEQFF.

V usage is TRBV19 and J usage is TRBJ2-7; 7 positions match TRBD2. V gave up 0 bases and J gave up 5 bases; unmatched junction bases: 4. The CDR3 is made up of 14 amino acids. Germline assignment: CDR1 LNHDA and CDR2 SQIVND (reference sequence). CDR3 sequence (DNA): TGTGCCAGTAGTATAGAGGCGGGAGCTCACGAGCAGTACTTC. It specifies CASSIEAGAHEQYF.

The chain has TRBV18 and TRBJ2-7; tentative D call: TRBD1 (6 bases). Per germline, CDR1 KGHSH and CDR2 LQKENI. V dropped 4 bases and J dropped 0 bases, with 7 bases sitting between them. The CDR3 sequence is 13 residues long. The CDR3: CASSRQDSYEQYF. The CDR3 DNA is TGTGCCAGCTCACGACAGGACTCCTACGAGCAGTACTTC.

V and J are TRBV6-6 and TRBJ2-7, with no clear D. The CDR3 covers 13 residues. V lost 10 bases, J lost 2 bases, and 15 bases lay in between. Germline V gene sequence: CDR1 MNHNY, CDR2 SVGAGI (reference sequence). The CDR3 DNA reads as TGTGCCACTACAATAGGGATGGCCTACGAGCAGTACTTC. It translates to CATTIGMAYEQYF.

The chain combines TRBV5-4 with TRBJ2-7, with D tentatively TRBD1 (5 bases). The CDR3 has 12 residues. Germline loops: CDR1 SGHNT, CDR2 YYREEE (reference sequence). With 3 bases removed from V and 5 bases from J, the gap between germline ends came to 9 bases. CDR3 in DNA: TGTGCCAGCAGCTACCCCAGGGACGAGCAGTACTTC. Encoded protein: CASSYPRDEQYF.

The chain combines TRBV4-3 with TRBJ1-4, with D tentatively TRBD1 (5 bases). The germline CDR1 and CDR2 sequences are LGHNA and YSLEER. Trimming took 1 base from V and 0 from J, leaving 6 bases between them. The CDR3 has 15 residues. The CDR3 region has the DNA TGCGCCAGCAGCCAAGGCAGGGCAACTAATGAAAAACTGTTTTTT. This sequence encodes CASSQGRATNEKLFF.

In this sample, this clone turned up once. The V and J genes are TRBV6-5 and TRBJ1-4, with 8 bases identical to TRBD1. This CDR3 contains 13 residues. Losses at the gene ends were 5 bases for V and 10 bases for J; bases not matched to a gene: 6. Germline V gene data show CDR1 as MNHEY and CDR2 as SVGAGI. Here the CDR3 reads CASSTRTGLKLFF. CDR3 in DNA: TGTGCCAGCAGTACTAGGACAGGGTTAAAACTGTTTTTT.

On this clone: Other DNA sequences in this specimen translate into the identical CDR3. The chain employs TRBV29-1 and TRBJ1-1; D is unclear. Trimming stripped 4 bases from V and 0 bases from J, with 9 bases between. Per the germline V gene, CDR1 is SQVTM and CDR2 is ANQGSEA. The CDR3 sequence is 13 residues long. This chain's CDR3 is CSVVRKLNTEAFF. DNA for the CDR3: TGCAGCGTTGTTAGGAAACTGAACACTGAAGCTTTCTTT.

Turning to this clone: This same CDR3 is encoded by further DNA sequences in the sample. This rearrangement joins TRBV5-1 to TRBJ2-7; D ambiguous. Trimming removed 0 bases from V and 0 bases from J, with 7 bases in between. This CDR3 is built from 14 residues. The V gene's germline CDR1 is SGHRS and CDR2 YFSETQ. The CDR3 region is CASSLGGRSYEQYF. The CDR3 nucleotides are TGCGCCAGCAGCTTGGGCGGCCGCTCCTACGAGCAGTACTTC.

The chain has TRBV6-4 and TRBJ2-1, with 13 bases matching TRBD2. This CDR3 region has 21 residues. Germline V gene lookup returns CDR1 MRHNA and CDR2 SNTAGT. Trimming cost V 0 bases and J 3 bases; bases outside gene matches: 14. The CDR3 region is CASSDSIWTTSGRLYYNEQFF. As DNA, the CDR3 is TGTGCCAGCAGTGACTCGATTTGGACGACTAGCGGGAGGCTCTACTACAATGAGCAGTTCTTC.

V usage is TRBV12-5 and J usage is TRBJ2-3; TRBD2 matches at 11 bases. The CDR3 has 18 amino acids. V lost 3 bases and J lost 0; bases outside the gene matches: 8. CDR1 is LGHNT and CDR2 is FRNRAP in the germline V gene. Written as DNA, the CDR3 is TGTGCTAGTGGTTTTGGCCTAGCGGGAGGCCGGAGCACAGATACGCAGTATTTT. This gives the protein CASGFGLAGGRSTDTQYF.

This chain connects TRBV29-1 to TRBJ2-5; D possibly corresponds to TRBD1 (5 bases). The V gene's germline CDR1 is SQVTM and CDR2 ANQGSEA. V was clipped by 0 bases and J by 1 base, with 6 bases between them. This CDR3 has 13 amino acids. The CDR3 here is CSVEEGPQETQYF. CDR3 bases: TGCAGCGTTGAAGAGGGGCCCCAAGAGACCCAGTACTTC.

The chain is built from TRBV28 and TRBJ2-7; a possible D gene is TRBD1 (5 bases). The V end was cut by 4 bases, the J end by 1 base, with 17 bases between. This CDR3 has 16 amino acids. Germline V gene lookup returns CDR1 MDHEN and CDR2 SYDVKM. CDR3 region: CASSSNRWGTSYEQYF. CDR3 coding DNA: TGTGCCAGCAGTTCCAACCGGTGGGGCACATCCTACGAGCAGTACTTC.

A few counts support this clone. CDR3 coding DNA: TGTGCCAGCAGTGATTGGCCCAGGGTTTACGAGCAGTACTTC. This encodes CASSDWPRVYEQYF. The rearrangement joins TRBV6-1 to TRBJ2-7; weak D call: TRBD1 (5 bases). Looked up from germline, CDR1 is MNHNS and CDR2 is SASEGT. Trimming pared 3 bases from V and 4 bases from J, leaving 13 bases between. The CDR3 consists of 14 residues.

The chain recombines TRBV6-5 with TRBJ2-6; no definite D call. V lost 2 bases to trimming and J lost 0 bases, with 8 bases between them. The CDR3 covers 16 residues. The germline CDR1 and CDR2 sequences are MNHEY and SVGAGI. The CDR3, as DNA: TGTGCCAGCAGTTACCTCGTGGGCTCTGGGGCCAACGTCCTGACTTTC. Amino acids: CASSYLVGSGANVLTF.